This is a list of T cell receptor beta chains from one sample in a study of blood T cell repertoires in COVID-19. The method was immunoSEQ multiplex PCR; TCRdb's version includes in-frame clones alone and lacks a portion of them. The repertoire consists of 70,000 or so clones, with around nine tenths occurring once and the leading ten covering around 1.3%. Sequenced material: peripheral blood. These receptors were obtained from a human donor in a cohort sampled during active COVID-19. Each CDR3 is given with its conserved first and last residue. A D gene is named only where the DNA matches it firmly. Size is omitted from some rows. Given values are once, few, many or a class for expanded clones.

TRBD1,TRBJ1-1,TRBV5-1,few,TGCGCCAGCAGCTTGGGAAACACAGGGGGCGTCACTGAAGCTTTCTTT,CASSLGNTGGVTEAFF
-,TRBJ1-4,TRBV19,-,TGTGCCAGTAGTAGAGCGCGGGGGGAAAAACTGTTTTTT,CASSRARGEKLFF
-,TRBJ1-2,TRBV3-1/TRBV3-2,once,TGTGCCAGCAGCCAAGATTGGGACATTTATGGCTACACCTTC,CASSQDWDIYGYTF
TRBD1,TRBJ2-7,TRBV6-6,once,TGTGCCAGCAGAGGGACAGACTACGAGCAGTACTTC,CASRGTDYEQYF
TRBD2,TRBJ2-2,TRBV2,-,TGTGCCAGCAGTGAGACTAGCGGGAGTTTCACCGGGGAGCTGTTTTTT,CASSETSGSFTGELFF
-,TRBJ2-3,TRBV5-1,-,TGCGCCAGCAGCTTAGGGGGAGCGGTACGCACAGATACGCAGTATTTT,CASSLGGAVRTDTQYF
-,TRBJ2-2,TRBV24-1,-,TGTGCCACCAGTGGCTCTCGCGGATGGTTGAACACCGGGGAGCTGTTTTTT,CATSGSRGWLNTGELFF
TRBD2,TRBJ2-1,TRBV20-1,-,TGCAGTGCTAGTCCGAGCGGGAAAAATGAGCAGTTCTTC,CSASPSGKNEQFF
TRBD2,TRBJ2-1,TRBV30,-,TGTGCCTGGAGTAAACTAGCGGGGGACTACAATGAGCAGTTCTTC,CAWSKLAGDYNEQFF
-,TRBJ1-4,TRBV14,-,TGTGCCAGCAGCCAAGATCCGGCGGACTATTCCTACGAAAAACTGTTTTTT,CASSQDPADYSYEKLFF
TRBD1,TRBJ2-1,TRBV5-1,-,TGCGCCAGCAGCTCTGGACAGGGGGCCTACAATGAGCAGTTCTTC,CASSSGQGAYNEQFF
-,TRBJ2-6,TRBV6-1,few,TGTGCCAGCAGTGAAGGGAGCTCTGGGGCCAACGTCCTGACTTTC,CASSEGSSGANVLTF
-,TRBJ2-1,TRBV4-1,-,TGCGCCAGCAGCCCTATGGGACATAACTACAATGAGCAGTTCTTC,CASSPMGHNYNEQFF
TRBD2,TRBJ2-1,TRBV29-1,once,TGCAGCGTCTCCAATCTAGCGGGGGCCTACAATGAGCAGTTCTTC,CSVSNLAGAYNEQFF
TRBD1,TRBJ2-7,TRBV5-6,-,TGTGCCAGCAGCTCCTACAGGGGCGAGCAGTACTTC,CASSSYRGEQYF
-,TRBJ2-7,TRBV18,-,TGTGCCAGCTCACCACGGTTGGTGAGAAACTCCTACGAGCAGTACTTC,CASSPRLVRNSYEQYF
-,TRBJ1-3,TRBV5-1,-,TGCGCCAGCGCCACCGGGGGGCTACACTCTGGAAACACCATATATTTT,CASATGGLHSGNTIYF
-,TRBJ1-5,TRBV29-1,once,TGCAGCGCCGGGGGGGGTCCCGGAGAGCCCCAGCATTTT,CSAGGGPGEPQHF
TRBD1,TRBJ1-4,TRBV6-6,-,TGTGCCAGTTGGGACGGGACAGGGCGAGCGACTGAAAAACTGTTTTTT,CASWDGTGRATEKLFF
-,TRBJ2-1,TRBV27,-,TGTGCCAGCAGCCCGTCAATAAACCCCTCGGGGAATGAGCAGTTCTTC,CASSPSINPSGNEQFF
-,TRBJ1-3,TRBV9,-,TGTGCCAGCAGCGTGGGAGCCGGGTACTCTGGAAACACCATATATTTT,CASSVGAGYSGNTIYF
-,TRBJ2-3,TRBV7-6,-,TGTGCCAGCAGCGCAGGAGGTGACACGCAGTATTTT,CASSAGGDTQYF
TRBD2,TRBJ2-1,TRBV6-1,-,TGTGCCAGCACTGAACTAGCGGGGCTGGGGAATGAGCAGTTCTTC,CASTELAGLGNEQFF
-,TRBJ2-7,TRBV28,few,TGTGCCAGCAGTTTATTATGGGGCAGCTACGAGCAGTACTTC,CASSLLWGSYEQYF
-,TRBJ2-5,TRBV2,-,TGTGCCAGCAATCCGACAGGTCAGGAGACCCAGTACTTC,CASNPTGQETQYF
-,TRBJ2-3,TRBV19,-,TGTGCCAGCCGGACAGCCACAGATACGCAGTATTTT,CASRTATDTQYF
-,TRBJ2-5,TRBV7-2,few,TGTGCCAGCCTCCGGGGGACCCAGTACTTC,CASLRGTQYF
-,TRBJ2-2,TRBV9,-,TGTGCCAGCAGCGGGTTTGGGGGGGCTCACCGGGAGCTGTTTTTT,CASSGFGGAHRELFF
-,TRBJ1-5,TRBV10-3,-,TGTGCCATCAGTGAGCGGGGGTCGGATCAGCCCCAGCATTTT,CAISERGSDQPQHF
-,TRBJ2-5,TRBV7-9,-,TGTGCCAGCAGCCTCGGTCAGTTGGGACTGAGTTTGGGAGAGACCCAGTACTTC,CASSLGQLGLSLGETQYF
TRBD1,TRBJ1-3,TRBV28,-,TGTGCCAGCAGGGACAGGGAGGCTGGAAACACCATATATTTT,CASRDREAGNTIYF
-,TRBJ2-7,TRBV2,-,TGTGCCAGCAGTAGGGGGGGGCTTAGAGAGCAGTACTTC,CASSRGGLREQYF
-,TRBJ2-1,TRBV3-1/TRBV3-2,-,TGTGCCAGCAGCCAACCAGGGATCTACAATGAGCAGTTCTTC,CASSQPGIYNEQFF
TRBD2,TRBJ2-3,TRBV7-9,-,TGTGCCAGCAGCTTAGGGGGACTAGCCGGCACAGATACGCAGTATTTT,CASSLGGLAGTDTQYF
-,TRBJ2-5,TRBV2,-,TGTGCCAGCAGTGAACTAGGGAGCCAAGAGACCCAGTACTTC,CASSELGSQETQYF
-,TRBJ2-3,TRBV7-3,once,TGTGCCAGCAGCTTAATGGGACTCTCAGATACGCAGTATTTT,CASSLMGLSDTQYF
-,TRBJ2-2,TRBV2,-,TGTGCCAGCAGCCGAACAGGGTGGTCCGGGGAGCTGTTTTTT,CASSRTGWSGELFF
TRBD1,TRBJ1-1,TRBV2,-,TGTGCCAGCCGGGGGACAGGGAGGTGGCCTGAAGCTTTCTTT,CASRGTGRWPEAFF
TRBD2,TRBJ2-1,TRBV24-1,-,TGTGCCACCAGTGAACTGCGACTAGCGGGAGTATCAAATGAGCAGTTCTTC,CATSELRLAGVSNEQFF
TRBD2,TRBJ2-3,TRBV7-2,-,TGTGCCAGCAGCTTGGGAGGGGCAGATACGCAGTATTTT,CASSLGGADTQYF
TRBD1,TRBJ2-3,TRBV5-1,-,TGCGCCAGCAGGCCCGGGACAGGGAGGGATACGCAGTATTTT,CASRPGTGRDTQYF
TRBD2,TRBJ2-1,TRBV5-1,few,TGCGCCAGCAGCCCCGGAAGTAGCGGGAGTAACAATGAGCAGTTCTTC,CASSPGSSGSNNEQFF
-,TRBJ2-7,TRBV9,-,TGTGCCAGCAGCGTCCATGCCCGATTGAGGGGGATTCGGCCGGGGGAGCAGTACTTC,CASSVHARLRGIRPGEQYF
-,TRBJ2-7,TRBV3-1/TRBV3-2,once,TGTGCCAGCAGCCAATACAGTATCGAGCAGTACTTC,CASSQYSIEQYF
-,TRBJ1-1,TRBV24-1,once,TGTGCCACCAGTGATTCCCGACAGCCTAACACTGAAGCTTTCTTT,CATSDSRQPNTEAFF
-,TRBJ2-2,TRBV19,-,TGTGCCAGTAGTATGGGCAGGCTTGGCGGGGAGCTGTTTTTT,CASSMGRLGGELFF
-,TRBJ2-3,TRBV28,once,TGTGCCAGCAGTTTGTGGGCGGATACGCAGTATTTT,CASSLWADTQYF
-,TRBJ1-2,TRBV5-1,-,TGCGCCAGCAGTCCCGATGGAGGCGGCTACACCTTC,CASSPDGGGYTF
TRBD1,TRBJ1-2,TRBV11-2,-,TGTGCCAGCAGGAAGCCCGGGACAGGGGGCAGTTATGGCTACACCTTC,CASRKPGTGGSYGYTF
-,TRBJ2-2,TRBV6-5,-,TGTGCCAGCAGTTACGGGCGGGATTACACCGGGGAGCTGTTTTTT,CASSYGRDYTGELFF
-,TRBJ2-7,TRBV28,-,TGTGCCAGCAGTCCCGGGTTCTACGAGCAGTACTTC,CASSPGFYEQYF
-,TRBJ2-5,TRBV12-3/TRBV12-4,-,TGTGCCAGCAGTTTTGCTAGCCAGACCCAGTACTTC,CASSFASQTQYF
-,TRBJ2-2,TRBV24-1,-,TGTGCCACCAGAGCAGGGGACGGGGAGCTGTTTTTT,CATRAGDGELFF
-,TRBJ2-2,TRBV24-1,-,TGTGCCACCAGTGACCCCGTATCAGCGGCCGGGGAGCTGTTTTTT,CATSDPVSAAGELFF
TRBD1,TRBJ1-1,TRBV7-9,-,TGTGCCAGCCGAATAGACAGGGATTTTGAAGCTTTCTTT,CASRIDRDFEAFF
TRBD2,TRBJ2-2,TRBV11-2,-,TGTGCCAGCAGCTTAATGCTAGCGGGAACTTACGGGGAGCTGTTTTTT,CASSLMLAGTYGELFF
-,TRBJ2-3,TRBV5-1,-,TGCGCCAGCAGATCAGCGGATACGCAGTATTTT,CASRSADTQYF
-,TRBJ2-2,TRBV7-2,-,TGTGCCAGCAGCTTGAGACAAAGCGGGACCGGGGAGCTGTTTTTT,CASSLRQSGTGELFF
TRBD2,TRBJ2-1,TRBV6-6,once,TGTGCCAGCAGGGTTAGCGGGGAGTGGGGGAATGAGCAGTTCTTC,CASRVSGEWGNEQFF
TRBD1,TRBJ1-5,TRBV5-6,-,TGTGCCAGCAGCCCCCAGGGGGTTCAGCCCCAGCATTTT,CASSPQGVQPQHF